These 25 T cell receptor beta chains originate from one sample sequenced in a study of blood T cells in healthy people across ages. A second PCR of 7 to 11 cycles used a sample-barcoded 5' primer and a J-beta primer mix. TCRdb itself ran the 5' RACE reads through MiXCR, one entry per CDR3 protein. The table shows roughly 1.4 million distinct CDR3 sequences, with around 59% occurring only once. Sequencing was done on a sample of blood. These receptors originate from a man between 18 and 29 years old in good health.

The gene calls are TRBV20-1 and TRBJ2-3, with 8 bases that match TRBD1. Germline assignment: CDR1 DFQATT and CDR2 SNEGSKA (reference sequence). The V and J ends lost 5 bases and 0 bases, in that order; junction bases with no gene match: 4. This CDR3 has 14 amino acids. Written as DNA, the CDR3 is TGCAGTGCTGATGACAGGGGTAGCACAGATACGCAGTATTTT. This translates into CSADDRGSTDTQYF.

V usage is TRBV29-1 and J usage is TRBJ2-5, with 12 bases lining up with TRBD2. Matching the DNA end better, TRBJ2-7 makes the J call doubtful. The germline gives CDR1 SQVTM, CDR2 ANQGSEA. CDR3 length: 16 amino acids. The DNA for the CDR3 is TGCAGCACCAGGGGTAGGCAACTAGCGGGGGGAGACGAGCAGTACTTC. Protein sequence: CSTRGRQLAGGDEQYF.

The rearrangement uses TRBV10-1 and TRBJ2-3; no clear D gene. With 3 bases removed from V and 4 bases from J, the gap between germline ends came to 8 bases. The CDR3 is 13 amino acids. Germline assignment: CDR1 WNHNN and CDR2 SYGVQD (reference sequence). In nucleotides, the CDR3 is TGCGCCAGCAGTGAATTAGTGGCAGATACGCAGTATTTT. Amino acids: CASSELVADTQYF.

The rearrangement links TRBV6-1 to TRBJ2-1, with D maybe TRBD2 (7 bases). V was pared by 4 bases and J by 7 bases, with 17 bases between. Per germline, CDR1 MNHNS and CDR2 SASEGT. The CDR3 extends over 15 amino acids. The CDR3 region is CASSVRGGSRNEQFF. The CDR3 DNA sequence: TGTGCCAGCAGTGTTAGGGGGGGCTCTCGGAATGAGCAGTTCTTC.

This sequence joins TRBV2 and TRBJ2-1, with a tentative D call TRBD2 (5 bases). Germline CDR1 SNHLY, CDR2 FYNNEI. Trimming removed 2 bases at V and 3 bases at J, with 14 bases between. CDR3 length equals 16 residues. This CDR3 is CASSELTGSFYNEQFF. In DNA, the CDR3 is TGTGCCAGCAGTGAATTGACGGGGAGTTTCTACAATGAGCAGTTCTTC.

The chain employs TRBV20-1 and TRBJ1-2; D gene uncertain. Germline V gene lookup returns CDR1 DFQATT and CDR2 SNEGSKA (reference sequence). The CDR3 sequence is 13 residues long. V gave up 3 bases and J gave up 4 bases, with 12 bases separating them. CDR3 amino acids: CSASMGSGYGYTF. CDR3 coding DNA: TGCAGTGCTAGTATGGGGTCTGGCTATGGCTACACCTTC.

There are a few counts of this clonotype. V usage is TRBV5-1 and J usage is TRBJ2-1, with a possible D match to TRBD1 (6 bases). In germline, CDR1 is SGHRS, CDR2 YFSETQ. V lost 4 bases and J lost 9, with 14 bases in between. This CDR3 spans 13 amino acids. The CDR3 loop reads CASSLNRDLEQFF. The CDR3, as DNA: TGCGCCAGCAGCCTCAACAGGGACCTTGAGCAGTTCTTC. The variable domain in full, with the rest retrieved from reference TRBV5-1 and TRBJ2-1, is KAGVTQTPRYLIKTRGQQVTLSCSPISGHRSVSWYQQTPGQGLQFLFEYFSETQRNKGNFPGRFSGRQFSNSRSEMNVSTLELGDSALYLCASSLNRDLEQFFGPGTRLTVL.

This clonotype was seen more than once but under ten times. This chain uses TRBV4-1 with TRBJ2-7; 7 bases match TRBD1. The CDR3 length is 13 residues. Per the germline V gene, CDR1 is MGHRA and CDR2 is YSYEKL. V shed 8 bases, J shed 7 bases, and the junction held 11 bases outside the gene matches. The CDR3 coding sequence is TGCGCCAGCTCGGGACAGTACGGGACAGAGCAGTACTTC. Translation gives CASSGQYGTEQYF.

CDR3 sequence reads: CASSLVLDAGDPPNYGYTF. As DNA, the CDR3 is TGTGCCAGCAGCTTAGTTTTGGACGCAGGGGATCCTCCCAACTATGGCTACACCTTC. The chain carries TRBV7-2 and TRBJ1-2; TRBD1 might be the D (6 bases). CDR3 length: 19 residues. Germline V CDR1 and CDR2: SGHTA, FQGNSA. Trimming removed 1 base from V and 2 bases from J, with 23 bases in between.

The chain has TRBV21-1 and TRBJ2-3; the D call in the table, TRBD1, was not verified against the DNA. TRBV21-1 is a known pseudogene. This CDR3 has 16 amino acids. The CDR3 bases are TGTGCCAGCCCTCGTCCGAAATCGGGGCTCCCAGATACGCAGTATTTT. It codes for CASPRPKSGLPDTQYF.

J is TRBJ2-3 and V is TRBV5-1; 8 positions agree with TRBD2. Germline loops: CDR1 SGHRS, CDR2 YFSETQ. With 2 bases clipped from V and 2 bases from J, the junction kept 7 bases outside the gene matches. The CDR3 has 16 residues. The CDR3, as DNA: TGCGCCAGCAGCTTCCCGGGAGGGGAGTCCACAGATACGCAGTATTTT. Its protein product is CASSFPGGESTDTQYF.

This clonotype was seen more than once but under ten times. V usage is TRBV7-4 and J usage is TRBJ2-7; D remains unclear. This CDR3 is 13 amino acids long. The V and J ends lost 5 bases and 4 bases respectively, with 12 bases between them. CDR1 and CDR2 (germline): SGHVT, SQSDAQ. The CDR3 reads CASSPHPIYEQYF. CDR3 sequence (DNA): TGTGCCAGCAGCCCACACCCCATATACGAGCAGTACTTC.

V and J are TRBV28 and TRBJ1-5; D remains unclear. The length of the CDR3 is 13 residues. Per germline, CDR1 MDHEN and CDR2 SYDVKM. V lost 3 bases and J 4 bases, leaving 7 bases between the germline ends. CDR3 loop: CASSFQRNQPQHF. In DNA form, the CDR3 reads TGTGCCAGCAGTTTCCAAAGGAATCAGCCCCAGCATTTT.

This sequence joins TRBV2 and TRBJ2-5; D is undetermined. The CDR3 length is 12 residues. The ends were cut back, 1 base at V and 11 bases at J, with 11 bases in the middle. Germline CDR1 is SNHLY and CDR2 is FYNNEI. For the CDR3, the DNA is TGTGCCAGCAGTGAAGGGTTTCTTGAGCAGTACTTC. It translates to CASSEGFLEQYF. The full variable domain, rest sourced from reference TRBV2 and TRBJ2-5, is EPEVTQTPSHQVTQMGQEVILRCVPISNHLYFYWYRQILGQKVEFLVSFYNNEISEKSEIFDDQFSVERPDGSNFTLKIRSTKLEDSAMYFCASSEGFLEQYFGPGTRLLVL.

In DNA form, the CDR3 reads TGTGCCAGCAGTTTTGGGACAGGGGTGGCACCCCTCCACTTT. Translated, it gives CASSFGTGVAPLHF. The J gene is TRBJ1-6, the V gene TRBV12-3 or TRBV12-4, with TRBD1 identical over 10 bases. The J segment lost 11 bases and the V segment lost 3 bases, leaving 4 bases of the junction unmatched. The CDR3 runs to 14 residues.

On this clonotype: One end of the junction is discordant with germline, which a read error may explain. The V and J genes are TRBV12-3 or TRBV12-4 and TRBJ2-3; possible D gene TRBD2, 6 bases. CDR3 size: 15 residues. CDR3 sequence reads: CASTLGGYNTDAQYF. The CDR3 DNA reads as TGTGCCAGCACCTTGGGGGGATATAACACAGATGCGCAGTATTTT.

The chain employs TRBV11-2 and TRBJ2-3; TRBD1 or TRBD2 may be the D gene (5 bases each). The CDR3 sequence is 16 residues long. The germline V gene encodes CDR1 SGHAT and CDR2 FQNNGV. V lost 4 bases and J 1 base, leaving 15 bases between the germline ends. CDR3 sequence: CASSSLGRGGTDTQYF. The CDR3 bases are TGTGCCAGCAGCTCTTTGGGACGGGGAGGCACAGATACGCAGTATTTT.

This chain uses TRBV11-2 with TRBJ2-1; 12 nucleotides line up with TRBD2. This CDR3 comprises 17 residues. Germline CDR1 and CDR2: SGHAT and FQNNGV. V lost 5 bases to trimming and J lost 7 bases; unmatched junction nucleotides: 12. CDR3 sequence (DNA): TGTGCCAGCAGCCCAGGACTAGCGGGGAAATTTTGGAATGAGCAGTTCTTC. It translates to CASSPGLAGKFWNEQFF.

This chain joins TRBV9 and TRBJ2-4; perhaps D is TRBD1 or TRBD2 (6 bases each). V shed 0 bases and J shed 4 bases, with 14 bases lying between them. The germline CDR1 and CDR2 sequences are SGDLS and YYNGEE. The length of the CDR3 is 16 residues. The chain's CDR3 is CASSVAEGRGKNIQYF. CDR3 DNA: TGTGCCAGCAGCGTAGCGGAGGGCAGGGGTAAAAACATTCAGTACTTC.

This chain connects TRBV7-9 to TRBJ2-7; no clear D. Trimming pared 5 bases from V and 3 bases from J, leaving 17 bases between. The CDR3 contains 15 residues. CDR1 is SEHNR and CDR2 is FQNEAQ in the germline V gene (reference sequence). This chain's CDR3 is CASSHPSRSIYEQYF. For the CDR3, the DNA is TGTGCCAGCAGCCACCCGTCTAGATCGATCTACGAGCAGTACTTC.

The chain employs TRBV5-1 and TRBJ1-2; D uncertain. Germline CDR1 and CDR2: SGHRS and YFSETQ. V was cut by 5 bases and J by 0 bases, with 23 bases left in between. The CDR3 has 18 residues. The DNA of the CDR3 is TGCGCCAGCAGACACAACCTCGGGGTTCTGCTAGCTAACTATGGCTACACCTTC. Its protein is CASRHNLGVLLANYGYTF.

CDR3: CASRLMETQYF. For the CDR3, the DNA is TGTGCCAGCAGACTAATGGAGACCCAGTACTTC. The chain joins TRBV6-5 to TRBJ2-4, with no clear D. The closer fit of TRBJ2-5 to the DNA end suggests the J call may be wrong. Germline V gene lookup returns CDR1 MNHEY and CDR2 SVGAGI. This CDR3 comprises 11 residues.

V is TRBV5-1 and J is TRBJ2-7; D is uncertain. This CDR3 comprises 15 residues. The germline CDR1 and CDR2 sequences are SGHRS and YFSETQ. Trimming removed 0 bases from V and 4 bases from J, with 14 bases in between. For the CDR3, the DNA is TGCGCCAGCAGCTTGGACGCGTCCTACTCTTACGAGCAGTACTTC. It is translated as CASSLDASYSYEQYF. Looking up the rest from reference TRBV5-1 and TRBJ2-7 gives the full variable domain: KAGVTQTPRYLIKTRGQQVTLSCSPISGHRSVSWYQQTPGQGLQFLFEYFSETQRNKGNFPGRFSGRQFSNSRSEMNVSTLELGDSALYLCASSLDASYSYEQYFGPGTRLTVT.

The V gene is TRBV12-3 or TRBV12-4, the J gene TRBJ1-2, with a weak D call TRBD1 (5 bases). The CDR3 runs to 18 residues. V gave up 3 bases and J gave up 4 bases, with 24 bases separating them. Here the CDR3 reads CASSFPGPIPGGFYGYTF. The DNA for the CDR3 is TGTGCCAGCAGTTTCCCGGGACCCATCCCCGGAGGTTTCTATGGCTACACCTTC.

This clonotype was seen only once. This chain links TRBV5-1 with TRBJ2-3; possibly TRBD2 for D (6 bases). The CDR3 runs to 15 residues. Germline assignment: CDR1 SGHRS and CDR2 YFSETQ. With 1 base removed from V and 4 bases from J, the gap between germline ends came to 13 bases. This chain's CDR3 is CASSLRLGLADTQYF. CDR3 nucleotides: TGCGCCAGCAGCTTGAGACTAGGGTTGGCAGATACGCAGTATTTT.